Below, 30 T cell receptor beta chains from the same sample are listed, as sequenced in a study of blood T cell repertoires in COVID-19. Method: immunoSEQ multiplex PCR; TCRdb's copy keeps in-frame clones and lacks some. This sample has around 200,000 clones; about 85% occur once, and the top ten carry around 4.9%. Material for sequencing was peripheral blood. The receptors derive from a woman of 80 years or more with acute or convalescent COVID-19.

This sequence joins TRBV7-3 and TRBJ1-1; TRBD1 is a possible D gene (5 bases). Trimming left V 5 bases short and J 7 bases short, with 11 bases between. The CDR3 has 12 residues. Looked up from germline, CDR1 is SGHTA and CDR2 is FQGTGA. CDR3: CASSQTGDEAFF. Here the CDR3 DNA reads TGTGCCAGCAGCCAAACGGGGGATGAAGCTTTCTTT. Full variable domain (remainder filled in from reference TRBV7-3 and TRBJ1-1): GAGVSQTPSNKVTEKGKYVELRCDPISGHTALYWYRQSLGQGPEFLIYFQGTGAADDSGLPNDRFFAVRPEGSVSTLKIQRTERGDSAVYLCASSQTGDEAFFGQGTRLTVV.

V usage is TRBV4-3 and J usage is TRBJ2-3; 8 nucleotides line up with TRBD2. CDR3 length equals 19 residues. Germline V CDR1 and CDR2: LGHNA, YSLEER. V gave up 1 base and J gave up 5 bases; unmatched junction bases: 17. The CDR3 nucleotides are TGCGCCAGCAGCCAAGCGGGGGTAGCGGGAAATGTCTGGGGAGATACGCAGTATTTT. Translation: CASSQAGVAGNVWGDTQYF.

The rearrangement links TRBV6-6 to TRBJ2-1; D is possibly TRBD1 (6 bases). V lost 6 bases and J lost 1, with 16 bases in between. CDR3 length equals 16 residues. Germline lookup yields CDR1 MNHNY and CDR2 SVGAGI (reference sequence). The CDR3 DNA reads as TGTGCCAGCAGACCCACGGACAGACCTTCCTACAATGAGCAGTTCTTC. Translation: CASRPTDRPSYNEQFF.

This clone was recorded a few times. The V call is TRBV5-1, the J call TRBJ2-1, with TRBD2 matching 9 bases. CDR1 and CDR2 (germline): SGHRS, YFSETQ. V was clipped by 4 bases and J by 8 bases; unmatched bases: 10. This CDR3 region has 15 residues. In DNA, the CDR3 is TGCGCCAGCAGCGCTAGCGGGGTCCACATCGATGAGCAGTTCTTC. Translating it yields CASSASGVHIDEQFF.

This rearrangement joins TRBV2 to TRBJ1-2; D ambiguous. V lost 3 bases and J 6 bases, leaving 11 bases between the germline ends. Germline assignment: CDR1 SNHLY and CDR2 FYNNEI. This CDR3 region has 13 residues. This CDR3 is CASSEVRGHGYTF. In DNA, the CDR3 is TGTGCCAGCAGTGAGGTCCGAGGGCATGGCTACACCTTC.

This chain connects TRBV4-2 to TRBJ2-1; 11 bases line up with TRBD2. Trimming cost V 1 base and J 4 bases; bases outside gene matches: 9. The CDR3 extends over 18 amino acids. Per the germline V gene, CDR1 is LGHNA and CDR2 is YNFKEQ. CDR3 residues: CASSQAITSGSGYNEQFF. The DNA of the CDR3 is TGTGCCAGCAGCCAAGCAATCACTAGCGGGAGTGGTTACAATGAGCAGTTCTTC.

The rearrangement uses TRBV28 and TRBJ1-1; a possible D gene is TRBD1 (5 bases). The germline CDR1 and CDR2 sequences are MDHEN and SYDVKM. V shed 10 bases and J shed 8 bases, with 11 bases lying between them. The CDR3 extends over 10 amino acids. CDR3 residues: CATEHREAFF. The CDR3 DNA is TGTGCCACTGAACACAGGGAAGCTTTCTTT.

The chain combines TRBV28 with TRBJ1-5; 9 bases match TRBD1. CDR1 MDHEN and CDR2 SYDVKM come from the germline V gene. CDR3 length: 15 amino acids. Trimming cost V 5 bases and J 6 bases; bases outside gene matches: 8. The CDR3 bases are TGTGCCAGCAGTGAGCCGGGACAGGGACGTCAGCCCCAGCATTTT. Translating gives CASSEPGQGRQPQHF.

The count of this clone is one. The CDR3 loop is CSVGQRQDTQYF. In DNA, the CDR3 is TGCAGCGTTGGGCAGCGCCAAGATACGCAGTATTTT. The V and J genes are TRBV29-1 and TRBJ2-3, with unresolved D. The CDR3 has 12 residues. CDR1 and CDR2 (germline): SQVTM, ANQGSEA. The germline V and J ends were trimmed by 4 bases and 5 bases, with 10 bases remaining between them.

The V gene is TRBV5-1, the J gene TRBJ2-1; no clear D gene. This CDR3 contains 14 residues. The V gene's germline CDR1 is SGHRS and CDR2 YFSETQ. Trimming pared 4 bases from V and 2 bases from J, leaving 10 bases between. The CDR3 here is CASSTTDTYNEQFF. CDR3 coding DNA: TGCGCCAGCAGCACCACTGATACCTACAATGAGCAGTTCTTC. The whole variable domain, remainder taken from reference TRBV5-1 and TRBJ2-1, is KAGVTQTPRYLIKTRGQQVTLSCSPISGHRSVSWYQQTPGQGLQFLFEYFSETQRNKGNFPGRFSGRQFSNSRSEMNVSTLELGDSALYLCASSTTDTYNEQFFGPGTRLTVL.

CDR3 amino acids: CAIRGGRGTDTQYF. In DNA form, the CDR3 reads TGTGCCATCAGGGGCGGGAGGGGCACAGATACGCAGTATTTT. This chain uses TRBV10-3 with TRBJ2-3; TRBD2 agrees at 9 bases. Germline CDR1 is ENHRY and CDR2 is SYGVKD. The CDR3 totals 14 residues. V shed 6 bases and J 1 base; nucleotides not matched to a gene: 2.

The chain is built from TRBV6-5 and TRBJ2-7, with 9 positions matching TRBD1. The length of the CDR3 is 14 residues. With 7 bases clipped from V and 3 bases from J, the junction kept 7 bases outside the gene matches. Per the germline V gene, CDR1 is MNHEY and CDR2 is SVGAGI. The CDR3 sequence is CASTQGTGYYEQYF. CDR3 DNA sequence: TGTGCCAGCACCCAAGGGACAGGGTACTACGAGCAGTACTTC.

The CDR3 region is CASSPLRGRGVEQFF. CDR3 DNA: TGTGCCAGCAGCCCTCTCAGGGGGCGCGGGGTTGAGCAGTTCTTC. The gene calls are TRBV3-1 (or the pseudogene TRBV3-2) and TRBJ2-1, with TRBD1 matching over 8 bases. Trimming took 4 bases from V and 9 from J; bases not matched to a gene: 11. This CDR3 is built from 15 residues. Germline V gene data show CDR1 as LGHDT and CDR2 as YNNKEL (reference sequence).

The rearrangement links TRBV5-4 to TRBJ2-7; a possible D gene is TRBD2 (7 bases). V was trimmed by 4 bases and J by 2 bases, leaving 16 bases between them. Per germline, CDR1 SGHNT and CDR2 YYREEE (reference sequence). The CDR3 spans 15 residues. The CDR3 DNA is TGTGCCAGCAGCAGTCCCGGCGGGGGCCCCTACGAGCAGTACTTC. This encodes CASSSPGGGPYEQYF.

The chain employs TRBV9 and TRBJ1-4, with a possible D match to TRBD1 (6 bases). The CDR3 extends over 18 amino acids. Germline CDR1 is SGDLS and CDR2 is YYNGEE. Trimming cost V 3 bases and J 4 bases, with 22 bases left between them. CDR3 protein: CASSAVTGSLGNNEKLFF. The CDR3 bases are TGTGCCAGCAGCGCGGTGACAGGATCTTTGGGGAATAATGAAAAACTGTTTTTT.

CDR3 protein: CSAHISGTGGYGYTF. CDR3 bases: TGCAGCGCCCATATATCCGGGACAGGAGGTTATGGCTACACCTTC. The chain employs TRBV29-1 and TRBJ1-2, with TRBD1 matching over 8 bases. Germline loops: CDR1 SQVTM, CDR2 ANQGSEA. J was trimmed by 5 bases and V by 7 bases; bases with no gene match: 15. The CDR3 has 15 amino acids.

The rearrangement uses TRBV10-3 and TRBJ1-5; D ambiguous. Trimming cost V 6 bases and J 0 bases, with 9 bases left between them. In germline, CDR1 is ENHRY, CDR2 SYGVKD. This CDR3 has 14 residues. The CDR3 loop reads CAIRAGYSNQPQHF. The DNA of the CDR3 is TGTGCCATCAGGGCGGGATATAGCAATCAGCCCCAGCATTTT.

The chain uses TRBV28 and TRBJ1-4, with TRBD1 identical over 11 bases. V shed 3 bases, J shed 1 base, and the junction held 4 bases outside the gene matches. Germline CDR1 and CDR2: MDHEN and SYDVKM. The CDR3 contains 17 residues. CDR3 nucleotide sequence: TGTGCCAGCAGTTTCGGGGACAGGGGGTTAACTAATGAAAAACTGTTTTTT. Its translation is CASSFGDRGLTNEKLFF.

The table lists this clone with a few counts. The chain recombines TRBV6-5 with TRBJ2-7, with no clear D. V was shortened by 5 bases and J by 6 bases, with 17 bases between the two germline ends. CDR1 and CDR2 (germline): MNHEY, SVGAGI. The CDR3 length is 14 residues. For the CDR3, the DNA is TGTGCCAGCAGTAAGCCTAGTTACCGTGCCGAGCAGTACTTC. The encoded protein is CASSKPSYRAEQYF.

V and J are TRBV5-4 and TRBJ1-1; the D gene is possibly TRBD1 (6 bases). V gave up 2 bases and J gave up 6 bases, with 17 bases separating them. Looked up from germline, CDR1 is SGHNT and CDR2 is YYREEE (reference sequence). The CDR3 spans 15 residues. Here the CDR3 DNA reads TGTGCCAGCAGCTTCGTAACAGGGATATTGGCTGAAGCTTTCTTT. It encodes CASSFVTGILAEAFF.

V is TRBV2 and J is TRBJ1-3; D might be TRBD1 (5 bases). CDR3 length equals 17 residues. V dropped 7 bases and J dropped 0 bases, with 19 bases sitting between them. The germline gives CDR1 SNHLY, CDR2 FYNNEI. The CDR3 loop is CASKGSRGINSGNTIYF. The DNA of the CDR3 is TGTGCCAGCAAGGGGTCGCGGGGAATTAACTCTGGAAACACCATATATTTT.

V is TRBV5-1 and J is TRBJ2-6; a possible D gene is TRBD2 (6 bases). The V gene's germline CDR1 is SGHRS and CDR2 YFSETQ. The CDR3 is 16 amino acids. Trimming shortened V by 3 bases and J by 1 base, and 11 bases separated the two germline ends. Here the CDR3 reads CASSSGGRSGANVLTF. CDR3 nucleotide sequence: TGCGCCAGCAGCTCCGGAGGGAGATCTGGGGCCAACGTCCTGACTTTC.

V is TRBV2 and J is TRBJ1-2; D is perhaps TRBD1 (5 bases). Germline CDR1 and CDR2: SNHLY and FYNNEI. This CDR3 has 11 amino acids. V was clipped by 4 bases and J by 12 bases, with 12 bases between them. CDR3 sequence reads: CASSAGRANTF. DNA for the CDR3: TGTGCCAGCAGTGCGGGCAGGGCTAACACCTTC.

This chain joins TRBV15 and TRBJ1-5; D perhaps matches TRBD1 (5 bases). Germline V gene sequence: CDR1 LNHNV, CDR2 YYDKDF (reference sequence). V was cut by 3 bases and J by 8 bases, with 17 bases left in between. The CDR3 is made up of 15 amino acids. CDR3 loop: CATSRGDGTAKPQHF. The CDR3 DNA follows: TGTGCCACCAGCAGGGGAGACGGGACTGCCAAGCCCCAGCATTTT.

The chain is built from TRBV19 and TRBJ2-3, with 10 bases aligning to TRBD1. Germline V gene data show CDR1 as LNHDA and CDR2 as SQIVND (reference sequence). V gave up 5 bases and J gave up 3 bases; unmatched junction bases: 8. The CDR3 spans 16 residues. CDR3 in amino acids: CASSPLGQGKTDTQYF. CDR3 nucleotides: TGTGCCAGTAGTCCCTTGGGACAGGGGAAGACAGATACGCAGTATTTT. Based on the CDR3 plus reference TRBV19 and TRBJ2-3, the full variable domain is DGGITQSPKYLFRKEGQNVTLSCEQNLNHDAMYWYRQDPGQGLRLIYYSQIVNDFQKGDIAEGYSVSREKKESFPLTVTSAQKNPTAFYLCASSPLGQGKTDTQYFGPGTRLTVL.

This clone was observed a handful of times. CDR3 region: CASSLDSHYGYTF. Written as DNA, the CDR3 is TGTGCCAGCAGTTTAGACAGTCACTATGGCTACACCTTC. The gene calls are TRBV6-5 and TRBJ1-2, with a possible D match to TRBD1 (5 bases). This CDR3 is 13 amino acids long. The germline gives CDR1 MNHEY, CDR2 SVGAGI. V lost 4 bases to trimming and J lost 3 bases, with 9 bases between them.

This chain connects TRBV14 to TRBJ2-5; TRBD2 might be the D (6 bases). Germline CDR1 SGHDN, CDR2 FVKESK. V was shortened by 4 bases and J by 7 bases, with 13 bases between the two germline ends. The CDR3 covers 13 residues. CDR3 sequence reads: CASSRDSLGTQYF. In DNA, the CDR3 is TGTGCCAGCAGCCGGGACTCCCTGGGGACCCAGTACTTC.

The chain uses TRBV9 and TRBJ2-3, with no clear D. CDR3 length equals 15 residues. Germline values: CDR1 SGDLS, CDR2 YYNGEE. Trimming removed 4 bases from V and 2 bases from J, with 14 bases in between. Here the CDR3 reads CASSPRNQLTDTQYF. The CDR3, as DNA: TGTGCCAGCAGCCCACGAAACCAACTCACAGATACGCAGTATTTT.

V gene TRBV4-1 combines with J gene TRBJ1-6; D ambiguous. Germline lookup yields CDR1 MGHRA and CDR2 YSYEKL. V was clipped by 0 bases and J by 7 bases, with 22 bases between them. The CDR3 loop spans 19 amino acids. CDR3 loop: CASSQDPAGRRTSNSPLHF. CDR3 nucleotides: TGCGCCAGCAGCCAAGATCCGGCGGGCAGGAGGACTTCCAATTCACCCCTCCACTTT.

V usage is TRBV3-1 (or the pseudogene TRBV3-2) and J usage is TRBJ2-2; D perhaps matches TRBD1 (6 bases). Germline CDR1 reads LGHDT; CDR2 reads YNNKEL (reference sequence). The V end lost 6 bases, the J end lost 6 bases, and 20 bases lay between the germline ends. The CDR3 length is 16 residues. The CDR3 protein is CASSRGGQGAAGELFF. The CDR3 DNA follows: TGTGCCAGCAGTCGTGGGGGCCAAGGGGCGGCCGGGGAGCTGTTTTTT.